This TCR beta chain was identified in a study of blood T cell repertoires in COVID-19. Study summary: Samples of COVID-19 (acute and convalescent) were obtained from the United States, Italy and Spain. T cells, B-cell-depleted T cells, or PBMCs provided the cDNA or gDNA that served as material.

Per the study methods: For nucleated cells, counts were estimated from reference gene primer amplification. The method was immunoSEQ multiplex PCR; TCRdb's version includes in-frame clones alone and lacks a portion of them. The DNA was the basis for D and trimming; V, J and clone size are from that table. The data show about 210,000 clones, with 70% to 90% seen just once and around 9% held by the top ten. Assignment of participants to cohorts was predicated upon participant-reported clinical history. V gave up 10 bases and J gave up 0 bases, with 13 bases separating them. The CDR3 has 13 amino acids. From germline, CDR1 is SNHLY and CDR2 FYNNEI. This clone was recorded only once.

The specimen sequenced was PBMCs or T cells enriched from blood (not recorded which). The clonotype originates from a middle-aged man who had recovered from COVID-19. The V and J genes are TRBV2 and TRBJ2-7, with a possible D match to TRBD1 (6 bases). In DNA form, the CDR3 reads TGTGCCACCACAGGGCTCAGCTCCTACGAGCAGTACTTC. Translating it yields CATTGLSSYEQYF.